The 9 T cell receptor beta chains below were found in one sample sequenced in a study of shared clonotypes between healthy human individuals. Data came from immunoSEQ multiplex PCR; TCRdb stores just in-frame clones and leaves some out. This repertoire shows a few million clones, roughly nine tenths found once; its top ten account for roughly 0.15%. Sequencing was carried out using naive CD4+ T cells sorted from blood. As to subset: CD45RA+ positively selected. All receptors derive from a man between 18 and 35 years old in good health.

This chain joins TRBV5-1 and TRBJ1-1, with D possibly TRBD1 on 6 matching bases. The CDR3 spans 14 residues. The V gene's germline CDR1 is SGHRS and CDR2 YFSETQ. V lost 5 bases and J lost 5, with 16 bases in between. The CDR3 is CASRDRGAWTEAFF. CDR3 DNA sequence: TGCGCCAGCAGGGATAGGGGGGCTTGGACTGAAGCTTTCTTT.

The rearrangement uses TRBV7-9 and TRBJ1-5; no definite D call. The CDR3 spans 13 residues. Trimming removed 5 bases from V and 0 bases from J, with 5 bases in between. Germline values: CDR1 SEHNR, CDR2 FQNEAQ (reference sequence). The CDR3 region has the DNA TGTGCCAGCAGCCAGATTAGCAATCAGCCCCAGCATTTT. Amino acid sequence: CASSQISNQPQHF. Supplemented by reference TRBV7-9 and TRBJ1-5, the full variable domain reads DTGVSQNPRHKITKRGQNVTFRCDPISEHNRLYWYRQTLGQGPEFLTYFQNEAQLEKSRLLSDRFSAERPKGSFSTLEIQRTEQGDSAMYLCASSQISNQPQHFGDGTRLSIL.

The chain is built from TRBV5-1 and TRBJ1-1, with D maybe TRBD1 (5 bases). CDR1 and CDR2 (germline): SGHRS, YFSETQ. This CDR3 has 15 residues. The V end lost 2 bases, the J end lost 4 bases, and 15 bases lay between the germline ends. The CDR3 bases are TGCGCCAGCAGCTTTGGGTCAGGGATGGGCACTGAAGCTTTCTTT. Translated, it gives CASSFGSGMGTEAFF. The variable domain in full, completed from reference TRBV5-1 and TRBJ1-1, reads KAGVTQTPRYLIKTRGQQVTLSCSPISGHRSVSWYQQTPGQGLQFLFEYFSETQRNKGNFPGRFSGRQFSNSRSEMNVSTLELGDSALYLCASSFGSGMGTEAFFGQGTRLTVV.

This clone was counted only a few times. This sample also contains other DNA sequences that code for the same CDR3. This rearrangement joins TRBV28 to TRBJ1-4; D remains unclear. V dropped 5 bases and J dropped 8 bases, with 9 bases sitting between them. This CDR3 is 12 amino acids long. Looked up from germline, CDR1 is MDHEN and CDR2 is SYDVKM. The CDR3 protein is CASSLRGEKLFF. CDR3 DNA: TGTGCCAGCAGTCTCCGAGGGGAAAAACTGTTTTTT.

This chain links TRBV7-2 with TRBJ2-1, with 11 bases matching TRBD2. The CDR3 consists of 13 residues. Germline CDR1 is SGHTA and CDR2 is FQGNSA. V shed 5 bases, J shed 10 bases, and the junction held 4 bases outside the gene matches. CDR3 nucleotide sequence: TGTGCCAGCAGCCTGGGACTAGCGGAAGAGCAGTTCTTC. Translation gives CASSLGLAEEQFF.

On this clone itself: The sample carries other DNA sequences with the same CDR3. The chain joins TRBV15 to TRBJ2-7; D might be TRBD2 (5 bases). Germline V gives CDR1 LNHNV, CDR2 YYDKDF (reference sequence). The CDR3 is 15 amino acids. The germline V and J ends were trimmed by 0 bases and 0 bases, with 9 bases remaining between them. The CDR3 loop reads CATSRDQAVSYEQYF. In DNA, the CDR3 is TGTGCCACCAGCAGAGACCAAGCGGTCTCCTACGAGCAGTACTTC.

V usage is TRBV10-3 and J usage is TRBJ1-1; D perhaps matches TRBD1 (6 bases). V was shortened by 1 base and J by 7 bases, with 19 bases between the two germline ends. CDR1 and CDR2 (germline): ENHRY, SYGVKD. CDR3 length equals 16 residues. CDR3 sequence: CAISELKQVGGVEAFF. The CDR3 bases are TGTGCCATCAGTGAGTTAAAACAGGTGGGGGGCGTTGAAGCTTTCTTT.

As concerns this clone: The sample holds other DNA sequences that translate to the same CDR3. This chain joins TRBV2 and TRBJ1-1; 7 positions agree with TRBD1. The germline gives CDR1 SNHLY, CDR2 FYNNEI. This CDR3 has 14 amino acids. V lost 4 bases to trimming and J lost 0 bases; unmatched junction nucleotides: 2. In DNA, the CDR3 is TGTGCCAGCAGTGTACAGGGGATGAACACTGAAGCTTTCTTT. Encoded protein: CASSVQGMNTEAFF.

The J gene is TRBJ2-2, the V gene TRBV4-1; D possibly corresponds to TRBD2 (6 bases). V was trimmed by 1 base and J by 8 bases, leaving 23 bases between them. CDR3 length equals 18 residues. From germline, CDR1 is MGHRA and CDR2 YSYEKL. The CDR3 loop is CASSQGDKRVPVRGELFF. In DNA, the CDR3 is TGCGCCAGCAGCCAAGGAGATAAGCGGGTCCCCGTTAGGGGGGAGCTGTTTTTT.